Listed below are T cell receptor gamma chains from one sample, sequenced in a study of γδ T cells in repeated Plasmodium falciparum infection. TCRdb re-called the multiplex PCR reads through CATT. The data show over 25,000 gamma-chain clones, 2.5% to 3.5% seen once. Sequencing input: gamma-delta T cells from blood. Every receptor here comes from a pool of human donors (malaria-infected and uninfected, not separated). CDR3s include the opening cysteine and the closing phenylalanine or tryptophan. Fields, in order: J gene, CDR3 length, clone size, V gene, CDR3 DNA, CDR3 protein. Each size is once, few, many or a size class.

J: TRGJ1/TRGJ2; length: 13; size: many; V: TRGV8; DNA: TGTGCCACCTGGGATGGGCCTCATTATAAGAAACTCTTT; CDR3: CATWDGPHYKKLF
J: TRGJ1/TRGJ2; length: 13; size: many; V: TRGV8; DNA: TGTGCCACCTGGGATGATGGCTATTATAAGAAACTCTTT; CDR3: CATWDDGYYKKLF
J: TRGJ1/TRGJ2; length: 11; size: many; V: TRGV8; DNA: TGTGCCACCTGGGAGGGTCATAAGAAACTCTTT; CDR3: CATWEGHKKLF
J: TRGJP; length: 15; size: many; V: TRGV2; DNA: TGTGCCACCTGGGAAACCGAGTTGGGCAAAAAAATCAAGGTATTT; CDR3: CATWETELGKKIKVF
J: TRGJ1/TRGJ2; length: 14; size: medium-sized; V: TRGV9; DNA: TGTGCCTTGTGGGAGGTCCCTAAGTATTATAAGAAACTCTTT; CDR3: CALWEVPKYYKKLF
J: TRGJ1/TRGJ2; length: 14; size: many; V: TRGV4; DNA: TGTGCCACCTGGGATGGGCCGCATTATTATAAGAAACTCTTT; CDR3: CATWDGPHYYKKLF
J: TRGJ1/TRGJ2; length: 13; size: many; V: TRGV4; DNA: TGTGCCACCTGGGAGTTGATCTATTATAAGAAACTCTTT; CDR3: CATWELIYYKKLF
J: TRGJ1/TRGJ2; length: 14; size: large; V: TRGV3; DNA: TGTGCCACCTGGGACAGGCCAGAATATTATAAGAAACTCTTT; CDR3: CATWDRPEYYKKLF
J: TRGJ1/TRGJ2; length: 14; size: many; V: TRGV3; DNA: TGTGCCACCTGGGACAGGCGGAGGGGTTATAAGAAACTCTTT; CDR3: CATWDRRRGYKKLF
J: TRGJP1; length: 14; size: many; V: TRGV4; DNA: TGTGCCACCTGGGACCATACCACTGGTTGGTTCAAGATATTT; CDR3: CATWDHTTGWFKIF
J: TRGJ1/TRGJ2; length: 13; size: many; V: TRGV9; DNA: TGTGCCTTGTGGGAGGCCCCCTATTATAAGAAACTCTTT; CDR3: CALWEAPYYKKLF
J: TRGJ1/TRGJ2; length: 12; size: many; V: TRGV2; DNA: TGTGCCACCTGGGGCGGGCCACGGAAGAAACTCTTT; CDR3: CATWGGPRKKLF
J: TRGJ1/TRGJ2; length: 14; size: many; V: TRGV2; DNA: TGTGCCACCTGGGACGGGTTCGGTTATTATAAGAAACTCTTT; CDR3: CATWDGFGYYKKLF
J: TRGJ1/TRGJ2; length: 14; size: many; V: TRGV2; DNA: TGTGCCACCTGGGACGGGCGATGTTATTATAAGAAACTCTTT; CDR3: CATWDGRCYYKKLF
J: TRGJ1/TRGJ2; length: 16; size: many; V: TRGV9; DNA: TGTGCCTTGTGGGAGGTGCGTGGGGATAAGCATTATAAGAAACTCTTT; CDR3: CALWEVRGDKHYKKLF
J: TRGJ1/TRGJ2; length: 9; size: many; V: TRGV3; DNA: TGTGCCCCCACAAGTAAGAAACTCTTT; CDR3: CAPTSKKLF
J: TRGJ1/TRGJ2; length: 13; size: many; V: TRGV9; DNA: TGTGCCTTGTGGGAGATCTATTATTATAAGAAACTCTTT; CDR3: CALWEIYYYKKLF